This TCR beta chain was retrieved from a study of CD8+ T cells in alopecia areata. Remarks on this clone: No antigen is known for it. An end of the junction does not agree with germline; a read error may underlie this.

cDNA reverse transcribed from extracted RNA served as the sequencing template. TCRdb's copy holds only in-frame clones and misses some; the assay was immunoSEQ multiplex PCR. Of about 190,000 clones in the sample, about 60% are singletons; the top ten hold around 0.7%. Germline V gene sequence: CDR1 SGHNT, CDR2 YYREEE (reference sequence). CDR3 length: 14 residues. General study findings and limits: A great number of expanded lesional clones endured in scalp and blood during tofacitinib.

Documented treatment: oral pan-JAK inhibitor, 5-10 mg twice daily. The source of this sequence is a human donor with alopecia areata. Sequenced material: CD4+ T cells sorted from blood, taken at week 4, from a patient treated with tofacitinib. The genes are TRBV5-4 and TRBJ2-5; 11 positions match TRBD2. The CDR3 nucleotides are TGTGCCAGCAGCGGGGGACCGCCACCGGGACTAGCGGACTTC. Its translation is CASSGGPPPGLADF.